These T cell receptor beta chains were read from a single sample in a study of preoperative IRX-2 immunotherapy in early breast cancer. The protocol was immunoSEQ multiplex PCR, while the TCRdb copy is restricted to in-frame clones and leaves out a portion. The table records around 22,000 clones, approximately 90% of them present only once. This sample comprised tumor tissue, obtained after IRX-2 immunotherapy. The source of these receptors is a human donor with breast cancer. CDR3s include the opening cysteine and the closing phenylalanine or tryptophan. The D gene is left open where the match is weak. Only part of the rows carry a size: once, few, many, or a class if the clone is expanded.

-	TRBV10-1	TRBJ2-7	TRBD2	TGCGCCAGCAGTGCGGGGGGACTCTCCTACGAGCAGTACTTC	CASSAGGLSYEQYF
-	TRBV6-1	TRBJ1-5	TRBD1	TGTGCCAGCAGTGAATTGGGACAGGTGGGGAATCAGCCCCAGCATTTT	CASSELGQVGNQPQHF
-	TRBV6-6	TRBJ1-5	-	TGTGCCAGCAGTGACTCATATAGCAATCAGCCCCAGCATTTT	CASSDSYSNQPQHF
once	TRBV10-3	TRBJ2-3	-	TGTGCCATCACCCGTTCAAAATCAGGCAACACAGATACGCAGTATTTT	CAITRSKSGNTDTQYF
-	TRBV6-4	TRBJ1-2	TRBD1	TGTGCCAGTCGAGCGGGACAGGGGTCGGAAGGCTACACCTTC	CASRAGQGSEGYTF
-	TRBV7-2	TRBJ1-3	TRBD1	TGTGCCAGCAGCTTCGGGACAGGGAGCTCTGGAAACACCATATATTTT	CASSFGTGSSGNTIYF
-	TRBV6-5	TRBJ2-3	TRBD1	TGTGCCAGCAGTTACTCAGGGGGCTGGACAGATACGCAGTATTTT	CASSYSGGWTDTQYF
-	TRBV28	TRBJ2-1	TRBD1	TGTGCCAGCAGTTTATGGACAGGGGGAGGCAATGAGCAGTTCTTC	CASSLWTGGGNEQFF
-	TRBV6-1	TRBJ2-7	-	TGTGCCAGCGAACTTGGGTCAACGGGGTCCTACGAGCAGTACTTC	CASELGSTGSYEQYF
-	TRBV5-1	TRBJ1-3	-	TGCGCCAGCAGCTTGGGGGGATACGGAAACACCATATATTTT	CASSLGGYGNTIYF
-	TRBV15	TRBJ2-1	-	TGTGCCACCAGCAGAGGGGTGCCGGCCCTGGGGGGAAGGGGCAATGAGCAGTTCTTC	CATSRGVPALGGRGNEQFF
-	TRBV13	TRBJ2-1	-	TGTGCCAGCAGCTTACGGGGGGCTTACAATGAGCAGTTCTTC	CASSLRGAYNEQFF
-	TRBV6-5	TRBJ2-3	TRBD2	TGTGCCAGCAGTACTGGCGGCGGGGGGCGTCGTACGCAGTATTTT	CASSTGGGGRRTQYF
-	TRBV10-1	TRBJ2-3	-	TGCGCCAGCAGTGAGTCGATTTATACGCAGTATTTT	CASSESIYTQYF
once	TRBV7-2	TRBJ2-7	-	TGTGCCAGCAGCTTAGCGAGCTCCTACGAGCAGTACTTC	CASSLASSYEQYF
-	TRBV6-6	TRBJ1-5	-	TGTGCCAGCAGTCCAAACACGAATCAGCCCCAGCATTTT	CASSPNTNQPQHF
-	TRBV12-5	TRBJ2-5	-	TGTGCTAGTGGTGCGGGACAGTTAGAGACCCAGTACTTC	CASGAGQLETQYF
-	TRBV11-3	TRBJ2-7	-	TGTGCCAGCAGCCCGAGGGCCCCGAGCTCCTCCGAGCAGTACTTC	CASSPRAPSSSEQYF
once	TRBV5-4	TRBJ1-5	-	TGTGCAATGGGCGGGGAGGGTGTCGTCAATCAGCCCCAGCATTTT	CAMGGEGVVNQPQHF
-	TRBV30	TRBJ2-3	TRBD2	TGTGCCTGGAGTCCCGGGACTAGCGGCACAGATACGCAGTATTTT	CAWSPGTSGTDTQYF
-	TRBV27	TRBJ2-2	TRBD2	TGTGCCAGCGGACTAGCGGGGAACACCGGGGAGCTGTTTTTT	CASGLAGNTGELFF
-	TRBV18	TRBJ1-4	-	TGTGCCAGCTCACCAGGGTTTGGCGAAAAACTGTTTTTT	CASSPGFGEKLFF
-	TRBV6-1	TRBJ1-3	-	TGTGCCAGCAGTGACCGGACGGGATCCACTGGAAACACCATATATTTT	CASSDRTGSTGNTIYF
-	TRBV5-5	TRBJ2-1	TRBD1	TGTGCCAGCAGGCCCACCCGGGACAGGGTATACAATGAGCAGTTCTTC	CASRPTRDRVYNEQFF
-	TRBV19	TRBJ1-5	-	TGTGCCAGTAGTAACCGGTGGGGACCCAGGGGAAGACAGCCCCAGCATTTT	CASSNRWGPRGRQPQHF
-	TRBV5-4	TRBJ2-1	TRBD2	TGTGCCAGCAGCTTGGAATATCTAGCGGCGATTGATGAGCAGTTCTTC	CASSLEYLAAIDEQFF
few	TRBV25-1	TRBJ2-2	-	TGTGCCAGCAGTGAGATCGGGGAGCTGTTTTTT	CASSEIGELFF
-	TRBV5-1	TRBJ1-5	TRBD1	TGCGCCAGCAGCTGGACAGGAGATGGGAATCAGCCCCAGCATTTT	CASSWTGDGNQPQHF
-	TRBV19	TRBJ2-2	-	TGTGCCAGTAGTTCCTCACCGGGACGAGGGGTGTTTTTTGCCGGGGAGCTGTTTTTT	CASSSSPGRGVFFAGELFF
-	TRBV7-9	TRBJ1-1	TRBD1	TGTGCCAGCAGGGAGAATTCGGGACAGGGGAAAAACACTGAAGCTTTCTTT	CASRENSGQGKNTEAFF
-	TRBV13	TRBJ1-1	-	TGTGCCAGCAGCTCAGAAGACAGGCTAAACACTGAAGCTTTCTTT	CASSSEDRLNTEAFF
-	TRBV14	TRBJ1-3	-	TGTGCCAGCAGCCAGTCGGGACACCTGTCATCTGGAAACACCATATATTTT	CASSQSGHLSSGNTIYF
-	TRBV27	TRBJ1-5	-	TGTGCCAGCAGTCCAGGACAGTATAGCAATCAGCCCCAGCATTTT	CASSPGQYSNQPQHF
-	TRBV7-2	TRBJ1-6	-	TGTGCCAGCAGCTTAGCGTCTACAGGGAACCCTTCACCCCTCCACTTT	CASSLASTGNPSPLHF
-	TRBV29-1	TRBJ1-1	-	TGCAGCGTTGACAGGGCAGGGTTTGACACTGAAGCTTTCTTT	CSVDRAGFDTEAFF
-	TRBV6-6	TRBJ1-6	-	TGTGCCAGCAGTTACTCTTCCGGGGATTCACCCCTCCACTTT	CASSYSSGDSPLHF
-	TRBV28	TRBJ1-5	-	TGTGCCAGCGGCCGATGGGACCCGCCGCATTTT	CASGRWDPPHF